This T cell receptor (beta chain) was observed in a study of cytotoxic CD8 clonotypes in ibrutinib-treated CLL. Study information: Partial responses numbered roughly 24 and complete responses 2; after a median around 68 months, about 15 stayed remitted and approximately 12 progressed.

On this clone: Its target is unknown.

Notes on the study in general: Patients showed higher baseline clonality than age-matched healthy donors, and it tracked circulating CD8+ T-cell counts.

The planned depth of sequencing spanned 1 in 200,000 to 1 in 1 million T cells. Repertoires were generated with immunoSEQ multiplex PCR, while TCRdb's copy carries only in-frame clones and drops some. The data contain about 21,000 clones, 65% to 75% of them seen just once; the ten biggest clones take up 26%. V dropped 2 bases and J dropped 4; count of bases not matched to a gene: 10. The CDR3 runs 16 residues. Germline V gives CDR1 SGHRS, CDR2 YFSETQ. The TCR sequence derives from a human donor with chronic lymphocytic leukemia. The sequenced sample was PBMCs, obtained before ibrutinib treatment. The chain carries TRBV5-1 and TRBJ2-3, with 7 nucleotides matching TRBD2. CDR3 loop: CASSLRAGVLPDTQYF. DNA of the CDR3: TGCGCCAGCAGCTTACGCGCGGGAGTTCTTCCAGATACGCAGTATTTT.